The T cell receptor beta chain described here comes from a study of shared clonotypes between healthy human individuals. The protocol was immunoSEQ multiplex PCR, while the TCRdb copy is restricted to in-frame clones and leaves out a portion. This table holds 2 million to 2.5 million clones, over 85% found once. Germline-derived CDR1 and CDR2 are SGHRS and YFSETQ. With 1 base removed from V and 1 base from J, the gap between germline ends came to 8 bases. CDR3 length: 14 amino acids. The sequence was obtained from a young man in good health. Some clones in this sample may be carry-over from other donors' samples. Sequences were obtained from naive CD4+ T cells from PBMCs. Subset defined: CD45RA+ positively selected. V is TRBV5-1 and J is TRBJ1-1; D ambiguous. The CDR3 nucleotides are TGCGCCAGCAGCTTGTCTCCAGAGAACACTGAAGCTTTCTTT. Translation: CASSLSPENTEAFF.